These 14 T cell receptor beta chains originate from one sample sequenced in a study of blood T cell repertoires in COVID-19. Assay used: immunoSEQ multiplex PCR; TCRdb lists only in-frame clones, some missing. The sample yields tens of thousands of clones, roughly 89% seen once. The material sequenced was peripheral blood. Receptors were obtained from a man over 45 with active or convalescent COVID-19.

This chain links TRBV6-5 with TRBJ1-2, with 7 nucleotides matching TRBD1. V trimming: 4 bases; J trimming: 2 bases; junction bases outside the gene matches: 10. Per germline, CDR1 MNHEY and CDR2 SVGAGI. The CDR3 sequence is 16 residues long. The CDR3 sequence: CASSFVVGDSNYGYTF. CDR3 bases: TGTGCCAGCAGTTTCGTGGTGGGGGACAGCAACTATGGCTACACCTTC.

The genes are TRBV6-6 and TRBJ2-2, with D possibly being TRBD1 (6 bases). Germline V gene sequence: CDR1 MNHNY, CDR2 SVGAGI (reference sequence). The CDR3 has 15 amino acids. Trimming removed 0 bases from V and 5 bases from J, with 10 bases in between. The CDR3 loop reads CASSYSQGATGELFF. CDR3 DNA: TGTGCCAGCAGTTACTCACAGGGCGCGACCGGGGAGCTGTTTTTT.

About this clone itself: The germline gene is not matched at one end of the junction; a read error may be the cause. The CDR3 is CASSEFYAAAF. CDR3 DNA sequence: TGTGCCAGCAGTGAATTTTACGCGGCGGCCTTC. This chain connects TRBV2 to TRBJ2-7; D is undetermined. This CDR3 comprises 11 residues. CDR1 is SNHLY and CDR2 is FYNNEI in the germline V gene.

The rearrangement links TRBV27 to TRBJ2-7; 7 bases line up with TRBD1. The germline CDR1 and CDR2 sequences are MNHEY and SMNVEV (reference sequence). Trimming removed 3 bases from V and 2 bases from J; junction bases left unmatched: 4. The CDR3 length is 14 residues. CDR3 sequence (DNA): TGTGCCAGCAGTTTTACAGGGGTACCCTACGAGCAGTACTTC. Translating it yields CASSFTGVPYEQYF.

This chain joins TRBV7-8 and TRBJ1-2; 7 bases match TRBD1. The CDR3 has 16 residues. The germline V gene encodes CDR1 SGHVS and CDR2 FQNEAQ. V lost 0 bases to trimming and J lost 0 bases; unmatched junction nucleotides: 4. The CDR3 bases are TGTGCCAGCAGCTTAGCCTGGGACAGAGCTAACTATGGCTACACCTTC. Protein product: CASSLAWDRANYGYTF. The complete variable domain, with remaining parts taken from reference TRBV7-8 and TRBJ1-2, reads GAGVSQSPRYKVAKRGQDVALRCDPISGHVSLFWYQQALGQGPEFLTYFQNEAQLDKSGLPSDRFFAERPEGSVSTLKIQRTQQEDSAVYLCASSLAWDRANYGYTFGSGTRLTVV.

V gene TRBV6-2 or TRBV6-3 combines with J gene TRBJ2-1, with a weak D call TRBD1 (6 bases). The CDR3 is 15 residues long. V gave up 1 base and J gave up 11 bases, with 18 bases separating them. Germline loops: CDR1 MNHEY, CDR2 SVGEGT. The CDR3 loop reads CASSYLAGVAHKQFF. The DNA of the CDR3 is TGTGCCAGCAGTTACTTGGCAGGGGTGGCACACAAGCAGTTCTTC.

The CDR3, as DNA: TGTGCCAGCAGCTTAGAATCGTCCGGGGAGCTGTTTTTT. This translates into CASSLESSGELFF. The V and J genes are TRBV7-2 and TRBJ2-2; no clear D. This CDR3 is built from 13 residues. V dropped 1 base and J dropped 6 bases, with 6 bases sitting between them. CDR1 and CDR2 (germline): SGHTA, FQGNSA.

The rearrangement links TRBV30 to TRBJ1-5; 9 bases align to TRBD1. Germline lookup yields CDR1 GTSNPN and CDR2 SVGIG (reference sequence). The J segment lost 7 bases and the V segment lost 2 bases, leaving 3 bases of the junction unmatched. The CDR3 has 13 amino acids. The CDR3 nucleotides read TGTGCCTGGAGTACAGGGGGCAGACAGCCCCAGCATTTT. Translated, it gives CAWSTGGRQPQHF.

V is TRBV19 and J is TRBJ1-1, with D unclear. CDR1 is LNHDA, CDR2 SQIVND, per germline (reference sequence). The CDR3 is made up of 14 amino acids. Trimming removed 3 bases from V and 3 bases from J, with 11 bases in between. The CDR3 region is CASSMVQTYTEAFF. In nucleotides, the CDR3 is TGTGCCAGTAGTATGGTGCAGACTTACACTGAAGCTTTCTTT.

The CDR3: CSVGLAARETQYF. In nucleotides, the CDR3 is TGCAGCGTTGGTTTGGCCGCCAGAGAGACCCAGTACTTC. The chain employs TRBV29-1 and TRBJ2-5; D is unresolved. Germline V CDR1 and CDR2: SQVTM, ANQGSEA. The CDR3 length is 13 residues. V lost 4 bases and J 4 bases, leaving 13 bases between the germline ends.

Note on this clone: The sample has other DNA sequences that encode this CDR3 too. The chain has TRBV2 and TRBJ1-5; D not certain. The CDR3 consists of 13 residues. V dropped 1 base and J dropped 5 bases, with 6 bases sitting between them. The V gene's germline CDR1 is SNHLY and CDR2 FYNNEI. Here the CDR3 DNA reads TGTGCCAGCAGTGAAGGGAGGTATCAGCCCCAGCATTTT. As protein: CASSEGRYQPQHF.

The CDR3 loop reads CASSSGRVYNEQFF. CDR3 nucleotide sequence: TGTGCCAGCAGTAGCGGGAGGGTATACAATGAGCAGTTCTTC. The chain joins TRBV3-1 (or the pseudogene TRBV3-2) to TRBJ2-1; TRBD2 agrees at 11 bases. The CDR3 totals 14 residues. The germline gives CDR1 LGHDT, CDR2 YNNKEL (reference sequence). The V segment lost 6 bases and the J segment 4 bases; nucleotides outside the gene matches: 2.

This rearrangement joins TRBV6-5 to TRBJ1-1; D may be TRBD1 (5 bases). V gave up 6 bases and J gave up 7 bases, with 12 bases separating them. Germline loops: CDR1 MNHEY, CDR2 SVGAGI. CDR3 length equals 12 residues. For the CDR3, the DNA is TGTGCCAGCAGCTCCGACAGCCTTGAAGCTTTCTTT. It codes for CASSSDSLEAFF.

The gene calls are TRBV5-4 and TRBJ1-2, with no clear D. The CDR3 extends over 11 amino acids. CDR1 and CDR2 from the germline V gene are SGHNT and YYREEE (reference sequence). Between the trimmed V and J ends, which lost 0 bases and 6 bases, there was a span of 3 bases. The CDR3 region has the DNA TGTGCCAGCAGCTTGGCTGATGGCTACACCTTC. It specifies CASSLADGYTF.